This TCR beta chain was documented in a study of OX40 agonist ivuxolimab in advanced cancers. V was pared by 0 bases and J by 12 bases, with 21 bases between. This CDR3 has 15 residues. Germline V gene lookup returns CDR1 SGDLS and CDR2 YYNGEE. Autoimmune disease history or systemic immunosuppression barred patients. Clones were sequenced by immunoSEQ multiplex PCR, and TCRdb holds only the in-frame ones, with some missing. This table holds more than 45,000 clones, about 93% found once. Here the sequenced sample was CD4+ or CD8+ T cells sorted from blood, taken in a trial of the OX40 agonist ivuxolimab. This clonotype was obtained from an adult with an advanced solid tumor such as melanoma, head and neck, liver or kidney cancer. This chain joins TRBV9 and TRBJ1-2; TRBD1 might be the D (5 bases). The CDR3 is CASSVARAGSRFHTF. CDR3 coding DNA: TGTGCCAGCAGCGTAGCTCGGGCAGGGTCGAGATTCCACACCTTC.